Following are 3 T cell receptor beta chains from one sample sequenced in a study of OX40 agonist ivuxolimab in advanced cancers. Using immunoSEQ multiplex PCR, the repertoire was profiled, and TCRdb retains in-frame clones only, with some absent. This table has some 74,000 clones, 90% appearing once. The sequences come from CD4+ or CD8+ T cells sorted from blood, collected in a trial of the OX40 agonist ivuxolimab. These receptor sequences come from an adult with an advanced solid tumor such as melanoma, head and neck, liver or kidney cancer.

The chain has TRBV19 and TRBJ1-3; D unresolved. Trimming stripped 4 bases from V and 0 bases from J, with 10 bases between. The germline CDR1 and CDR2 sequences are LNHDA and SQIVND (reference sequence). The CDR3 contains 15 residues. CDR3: CASSTRRPSGNTIYF. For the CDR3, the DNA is TGTGCCAGTAGTACCCGACGGCCCTCTGGAAACACCATATATTTT.

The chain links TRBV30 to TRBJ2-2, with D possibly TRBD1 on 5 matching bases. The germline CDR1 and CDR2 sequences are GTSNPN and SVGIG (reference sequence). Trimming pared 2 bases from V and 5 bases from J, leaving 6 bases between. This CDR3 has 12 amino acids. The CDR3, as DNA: TGTGCCTGGAGTCAGGGAACCGGGGAGCTGTTTTTT. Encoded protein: CAWSQGTGELFF.

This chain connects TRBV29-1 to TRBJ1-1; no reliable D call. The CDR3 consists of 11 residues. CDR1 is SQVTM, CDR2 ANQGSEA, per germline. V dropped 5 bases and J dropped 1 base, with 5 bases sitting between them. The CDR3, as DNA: TGCAGCGTTCCCGGGAACACTGAAGCTTTCTTT. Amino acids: CSVPGNTEAFF. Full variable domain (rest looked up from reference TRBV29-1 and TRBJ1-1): SAVISQKPSRDICQRGTSLTIQCQVDSQVTMMFWYRQQPGQSLTLIATANQGSEATYESGFVIDKFPISRPNLTFSTLTVSNMSPEDSSIYLCSVPGNTEAFFGQGTRLTVV.